One and the same sample provided the 9 T cell receptor beta chains below, sequenced in a study of T cells in tuberculosis. The assay was immunoSEQ multiplex PCR, and TCRdb's table has in-frame clones only and misses some. The table has some 31,000 clones, about 92% seen once. The sample consisted of PBMCs. Receptors originate from a donor between 10 and 35 years old with latent tuberculosis or without tuberculosis infection.

The V call is TRBV6-1, the J call TRBJ1-5, with 10 nucleotides matching TRBD1. CDR1 and CDR2 from the germline V gene are MNHNS and SASEGT. The CDR3 runs to 14 residues. V was clipped by 8 bases and J by 6 bases; unmatched bases: 7. The CDR3 sequence: CASGVDRGFQPQHF. The CDR3 DNA sequence: TGTGCCAGCGGAGTGGACAGGGGGTTTCAGCCCCAGCATTTT.

The chain links TRBV27 to TRBJ2-7; 13 nucleotides align to TRBD2. CDR1 is MNHEY and CDR2 is SMNVEV in the germline V gene (reference sequence). The CDR3 contains 16 residues. With 6 bases clipped from V and 3 bases from J, the junction kept 8 bases outside the gene matches. CDR3 in DNA: TGTGCCAGCAGGACTAGCGGGAGGCCAACCGTCTACGAGCAGTACTTC. Amino acids: CASRTSGRPTVYEQYF.

This chain joins TRBV27 and TRBJ2-3, with TRBD1 as a possible D gene (6 bases). The germline V gene has CDR1 MNHEY and CDR2 SMNVEV (reference sequence). The CDR3 has 16 residues. The V and J ends lost 7 bases and 6 bases respectively, with 23 bases between them. The CDR3 nucleotides are TGTGCCAGCAAACCTATGGGGGCCCCTTTGTTGGATACGCAGTATTTT. This translates into CASKPMGAPLLDTQYF.

The CDR3 loop is CASSQELSSGGGEQFF. CDR3 coding DNA: TGTGCCAGCAGCCAAGAGTTGTCTAGCGGGGGGGGTGAGCAGTTCTTC. The chain is built from TRBV4-2 and TRBJ2-1; 12 bases are shared with TRBD2. Germline V gene lookup returns CDR1 LGHNA and CDR2 YNFKEQ. V lost 0 bases, J lost 9 bases, and 6 bases stayed unmatched. There are 16 residues in the CDR3.

CDR3 protein: CASRRQGGSNYGYTF. The CDR3 bases are TGTGCCAGCAGACGCCAGGGCGGAAGTAACTATGGCTACACCTTC. This chain connects TRBV28 to TRBJ1-2; TRBD1 is a possible D gene (5 bases). Trimming stripped 6 bases from V and 1 base from J, with 15 bases between. This CDR3 spans 15 amino acids. Germline values: CDR1 MDHEN, CDR2 SYDVKM.

This clone occurred a few times. The chain combines TRBV29-1 with TRBJ1-1; D gene ambiguous. V was trimmed by 4 bases and J by 1 base, leaving 7 bases between them. The CDR3 runs 12 residues. Germline CDR1 SQVTM, CDR2 ANQGSEA. CDR3 nucleotide sequence: TGCAGCGTTGGCAGTTGGAACACTGAAGCTTTCTTT. Translating gives CSVGSWNTEAFF.

V and J are TRBV18 and TRBJ2-7; tentative D call: TRBD1 (5 bases). CDR1 KGHSH and CDR2 LQKENI come from the germline V gene. The CDR3 has 14 amino acids. Trimming shortened V by 3 bases and J by 2 bases, and 11 bases separated the two germline ends. CDR3: CASSPVTVPYEQYF. As DNA, the CDR3 is TGTGCCAGCTCACCTGTGACAGTGCCCTACGAGCAGTACTTC.

The V call is TRBV5-6, the J call TRBJ2-7; possibly TRBD1 for D (7 bases). Trimming removed 7 bases from V and 0 bases from J, with 11 bases in between. The CDR3 sequence is 13 residues long. Germline V gene lookup returns CDR1 SGHDT and CDR2 YYEEEE. In nucleotides, the CDR3 is TGTGCCAGCGCGCGGGACAGCTCCTACGAGCAGTACTTC. Amino acid sequence: CASARDSSYEQYF. Full variable domain (missing parts from reference TRBV5-6 and TRBJ2-7): DAGVTQSPTHLIKTRGQQVTLRCSPKSGHDTVSWYQQALGQGPQFIFQYYEEEERQRGNFPDRFSGHQFPNYSSELNVNALLLGDSALYLCASARDSSYEQYFGPGTRLTVT.

The chain couples TRBV29-1 to TRBJ2-7; TRBD1 might be the D (6 bases). The CDR3 has 12 amino acids. The germline CDR1 and CDR2 sequences are SQVTM and ANQGSEA. V was cut by 3 bases and J by 6 bases, with 12 bases left in between. CDR3 sequence: CSVDEGVGEQYF. CDR3 sequence (DNA): TGCAGCGTTGATGAGGGGGTGGGCGAGCAGTACTTC.